These T cell receptor beta chains were read from a single sample in a study of cytomegalovirus exposure and HLA in healthy donors. Data came from immunoSEQ multiplex PCR; TCRdb stores just in-frame clones and leaves some out. The profile shows 280,000 or so clones, roughly 90% of them singletons. The specimen was PBMCs. These receptors were collected from a woman aged 18-30 years in good health and CMV-seronegative. CDR3s include the opening cysteine and the closing phenylalanine or tryptophan. D genes are given only for firm matches. Clone sizes are given selectively: once, few, many, or a class where the clone is expanded.

clone size: -
V gene: TRBV9
D gene: TRBD1
J gene: TRBJ1-2
CDR3 length: 14
CDR3 DNA: TGTGCCAGCAGCGTATCAGGGGGCGCCTGGGGCTACACCTTC
CDR3 protein: CASSVSGGAWGYTF

clone size: -
V gene: TRBV19
D gene: -
J gene: TRBJ1-2
CDR3 length: 12
CDR3 DNA: TGTGCCACCCACCGACAGGACTATGGCTACACCTTC
CDR3 protein: CATHRQDYGYTF

clone size: -
V gene: TRBV5-4
D gene: -
J gene: TRBJ1-1
CDR3 length: 14
CDR3 DNA: TGTGCCAGCAGACCGGACCAGGGTGTATCTGAAGCTTTCTTT
CDR3 protein: CASRPDQGVSEAFF

clone size: -
V gene: TRBV29-1
D gene: TRBD1
J gene: TRBJ2-7
CDR3 length: 13
CDR3 DNA: TGCAGCACCAGACAGGGGAGCTCCTACGAGCAGTACTTC
CDR3 protein: CSTRQGSSYEQYF

clone size: once
V gene: TRBV5-4
D gene: -
J gene: TRBJ2-2
CDR3 length: 15
CDR3 DNA: TGTGCCAGCACCTCGAGGACAGCGAACACCGGGGAGCTGTTTTTT
CDR3 protein: CASTSRTANTGELFF

clone size: -
V gene: TRBV28
D gene: -
J gene: TRBJ2-7
CDR3 length: 14
CDR3 DNA: TGTGCCAGTCATCAAACCGGGACACCCTACGAGCAGTACTTC
CDR3 protein: CASHQTGTPYEQYF

clone size: -
V gene: TRBV10-2
D gene: -
J gene: TRBJ1-1
CDR3 length: 14
CDR3 DNA: TGCGCCAGCAGCGCTACAGCAATGAACACTGAAGCTTTCTTT
CDR3 protein: CASSATAMNTEAFF

clone size: -
V gene: TRBV2
D gene: -
J gene: TRBJ2-3
CDR3 length: 13
CDR3 DNA: TGTGCCGCCCGGGAGAGGGACACAGATACGCAGTATTTT
CDR3 protein: CAARERDTDTQYF

clone size: -
V gene: TRBV5-6
D gene: -
J gene: TRBJ1-3
CDR3 length: 14
CDR3 DNA: TGTGCCAGCAGCCTAGGGGAGGCTGGAAACACCATATATTTT
CDR3 protein: CASSLGEAGNTIYF

clone size: -
V gene: TRBV9
D gene: -
J gene: TRBJ1-6
CDR3 length: 16
CDR3 DNA: TGTGCCAGCAGCCCGCGTGCTGGTGCCTATAATTCACCCCTCCACTTT
CDR3 protein: CASSPRAGAYNSPLHF

clone size: -
V gene: TRBV7-6
D gene: -
J gene: TRBJ1-2
CDR3 length: 15
CDR3 DNA: TGTGCCAGCAGCTTAGCGGGCCCCGGGGACTATGGCTACACCTTC
CDR3 protein: CASSLAGPGDYGYTF

clone size: -
V gene: TRBV7-6
D gene: -
J gene: TRBJ2-6
CDR3 length: 15
CDR3 DNA: TGTGCCAGCAGCTTACAGGTGACTGGGGCCAACGTCCTGACTTTC
CDR3 protein: CASSLQVTGANVLTF

clone size: -
V gene: TRBV5-4
D gene: -
J gene: TRBJ2-7
CDR3 length: 14
CDR3 DNA: TGTGCCAGCAGCTCGCACGAAAAAGGGGACGAGCAGTACTTC
CDR3 protein: CASSSHEKGDEQYF

clone size: -
V gene: TRBV5-1
D gene: TRBD1
J gene: TRBJ1-2
CDR3 length: 13
CDR3 DNA: TGCGCCAGCAGCTTGGGACAGGGGAAGGGCTACACCTTC
CDR3 protein: CASSLGQGKGYTF

clone size: -
V gene: TRBV4-1
D gene: -
J gene: TRBJ1-6
CDR3 length: 16
CDR3 DNA: TGCGCCAGCAGCCAAGCCACCGGGACACCTAATTCACCCCTCCACTTT
CDR3 protein: CASSQATGTPNSPLHF

clone size: -
V gene: TRBV9
D gene: -
J gene: TRBJ2-7
CDR3 length: 13
CDR3 DNA: TGTGCCAGCAGCCAAGGCAGGGGTTACGAGCAGTACTTC
CDR3 protein: CASSQGRGYEQYF

clone size: -
V gene: TRBV6-5
D gene: TRBD1
J gene: TRBJ1-1
CDR3 length: 16
CDR3 DNA: TGTGCCAGCAGTTACTCAGGGACAGTCCTGAACACTGAAGCTTTCTTT
CDR3 protein: CASSYSGTVLNTEAFF

clone size: -
V gene: TRBV7-9
D gene: -
J gene: TRBJ2-5
CDR3 length: 14
CDR3 DNA: TGTGCCAGCAGCCGACAGTGGGGCCAAGAGACCCAGTACTTC
CDR3 protein: CASSRQWGQETQYF

clone size: -
V gene: TRBV2
D gene: TRBD1
J gene: TRBJ1-2
CDR3 length: 14
CDR3 DNA: TGTGCCAGCAGTGAATGGGGACAGGGGGCTGGCTACACCTTC
CDR3 protein: CASSEWGQGAGYTF

clone size: few
V gene: TRBV28
D gene: -
J gene: TRBJ1-2
CDR3 length: 12
CDR3 DNA: TGTGCCAGCAGTTTATCCCAGGTGCGCTACACCTTC
CDR3 protein: CASSLSQVRYTF

clone size: -
V gene: TRBV6-1
D gene: -
J gene: TRBJ1-3
CDR3 length: 17
CDR3 DNA: TGTGCCAGCAGTGGACTGACAGATACCTTCTCTGGAAACACCATATATTTT
CDR3 protein: CASSGLTDTFSGNTIYF

clone size: once
V gene: TRBV19
D gene: -
J gene: TRBJ1-1
CDR3 length: 13
CDR3 DNA: TGTGCCAGTAGAGTGACGGGGAACACTGAAGCTTTCTTT
CDR3 protein: CASRVTGNTEAFF

clone size: -
V gene: TRBV5-1
D gene: TRBD1
J gene: TRBJ2-2
CDR3 length: 14
CDR3 DNA: TGCGCCAGCAGCGGGGACAGCAACACCGGGGAGCTGTTTTTT
CDR3 protein: CASSGDSNTGELFF

clone size: -
V gene: TRBV19
D gene: -
J gene: TRBJ1-2
CDR3 length: 13
CDR3 DNA: TGTGCCAGTAAAGATAGAGGGAACTATGGCTACACCTTC
CDR3 protein: CASKDRGNYGYTF

clone size: -
V gene: TRBV7-3
D gene: TRBD1
J gene: TRBJ2-3
CDR3 length: 14
CDR3 DNA: TGTGCCAGCAGCCGTGGACAGGAGACAGATACGCAGTATTTT
CDR3 protein: CASSRGQETDTQYF

clone size: -
V gene: TRBV4-2
D gene: -
J gene: TRBJ2-7
CDR3 length: 12
CDR3 DNA: TGTGCCAGCAGCCAAGACACAGCCGAGCAGTACTTC
CDR3 protein: CASSQDTAEQYF

clone size: once
V gene: TRBV19
D gene: TRBD1
J gene: TRBJ1-5
CDR3 length: 15
CDR3 DNA: TGTGCCAGTAGGGACAGGGGGCGCGGCCATCAGCCCCAGCATTTT
CDR3 protein: CASRDRGRGHQPQHF

clone size: -
V gene: TRBV28
D gene: -
J gene: TRBJ2-7
CDR3 length: 14
CDR3 DNA: TGTGCCAGCAGCTTAGTTTTATCTACCTACGAGCAGTACTTC
CDR3 protein: CASSLVLSTYEQYF

clone size: -
V gene: TRBV5-1
D gene: -
J gene: TRBJ2-5
CDR3 length: 15
CDR3 DNA: TGCGCCAGCAGACGGTACAGTAGGCACGGAGAGACCCAGTACTTC
CDR3 protein: CASRRYSRHGETQYF

clone size: -
V gene: TRBV7-9
D gene: -
J gene: TRBJ1-4
CDR3 length: 16
CDR3 DNA: TGTGCCAGCAGCTTAGCAGCGGCTGGCGCTAATGAAAAACTGTTTTTT
CDR3 protein: CASSLAAAGANEKLFF

clone size: -
V gene: TRBV9
D gene: TRBD2
J gene: TRBJ2-3
CDR3 length: 14
CDR3 DNA: TGTGCCAGCGGGCCGGGGACTACCACAGATTGGCAGTATTTT
CDR3 protein: CASGPGTTTDWQYF